Sequencing of this TCR beta chain was carried out in a study of breast tumors, draining lymph nodes, adjacent tissues. Germline V gene data show CDR1 as MGHDK and CDR2 as SYGVNS. V lost 3 bases and J lost 3, with 11 bases in between. CDR3 length equals 15 residues. Findings and limits, study-wide: Compared with basal-like, luminal-like tumors shared significantly more repertoire with nontumor tissue. That most tumor T cells come from lymph nodes remained unproven. Tumors had less TCR diversity than lymph nodes, more than nontumor tissue. Most tumor T cells seemingly derive from lymph node, then expand in tumor.

In the case of this clonotype: The target antigen is unknown.

Via MiXCR, TCRdb re-called the multiplex PCR reads, giving one row per CDR3 protein. Of tens of thousands of distinct CDR3 sequences listed, roughly 40% are singletons. What was sequenced was breast tumor tissue. The chain joins TRBV25-1 to TRBJ1-4; the D gene is possibly TRBD1 (5 bases). This clonotype was sampled from a female donor with breast cancer. Some clones in this sample may be carry-over from other donors' samples. The CDR3 bases are TGTGCCAGCAGTGACCCGGGACGGTCTAATGAAAAACTGTTTTTT. Translating gives CASSDPGRSNEKLFF.